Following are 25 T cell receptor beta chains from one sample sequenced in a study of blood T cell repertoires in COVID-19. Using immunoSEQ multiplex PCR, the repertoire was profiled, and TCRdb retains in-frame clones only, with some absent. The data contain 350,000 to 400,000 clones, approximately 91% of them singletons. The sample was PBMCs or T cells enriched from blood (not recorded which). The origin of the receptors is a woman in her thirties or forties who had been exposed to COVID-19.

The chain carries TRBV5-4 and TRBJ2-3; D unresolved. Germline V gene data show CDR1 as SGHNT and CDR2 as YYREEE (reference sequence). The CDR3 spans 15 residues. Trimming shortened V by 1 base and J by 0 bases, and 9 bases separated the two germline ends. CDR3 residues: CASSLRVGSTDTQYF. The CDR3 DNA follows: TGTGCCAGCAGCTTGCGGGTTGGTAGCACAGATACGCAGTATTTT.

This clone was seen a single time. CDR3 loop: CASRLGLATYNEQFF. The DNA of the CDR3 is TGTGCCAGCAGGCTAGGACTAGCGACTTACAATGAGCAGTTCTTC. The rearrangement links TRBV7-2 to TRBJ2-1; 9 positions agree with TRBD2. The CDR3 runs 15 residues. Trimming took 6 bases from V and 4 from J; bases not matched to a gene: 7. Germline V gene lookup returns CDR1 SGHTA and CDR2 FQGNSA.

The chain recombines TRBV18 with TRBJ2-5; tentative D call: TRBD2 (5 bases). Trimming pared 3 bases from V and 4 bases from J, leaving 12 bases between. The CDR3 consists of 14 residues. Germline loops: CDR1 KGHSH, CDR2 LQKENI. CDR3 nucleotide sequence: TGTGCCAGCTCACCCCGGGGAAGTGGAGAGACCCAGTACTTC. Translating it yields CASSPRGSGETQYF.

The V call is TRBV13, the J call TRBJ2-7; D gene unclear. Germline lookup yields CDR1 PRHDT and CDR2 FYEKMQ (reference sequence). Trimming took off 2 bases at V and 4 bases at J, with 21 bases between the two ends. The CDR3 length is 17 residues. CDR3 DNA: TGTGCCAGCAGCTTAAGCCTCCGAGGAGATTCTGGTTACGAGCAGTACTTC. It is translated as CASSLSLRGDSGYEQYF.

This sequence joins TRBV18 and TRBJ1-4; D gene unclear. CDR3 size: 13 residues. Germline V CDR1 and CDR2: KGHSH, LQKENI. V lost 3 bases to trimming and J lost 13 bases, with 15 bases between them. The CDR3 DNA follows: TGTGCCAGCTCACCTCCCGGGGAGAGTAGACTGTTTTTT. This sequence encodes CASSPPGESRLFF.

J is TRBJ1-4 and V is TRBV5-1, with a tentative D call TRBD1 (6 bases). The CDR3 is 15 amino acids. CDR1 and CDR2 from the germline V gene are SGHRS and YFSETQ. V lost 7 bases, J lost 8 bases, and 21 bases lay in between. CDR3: CASSKNNRVGEKLFF. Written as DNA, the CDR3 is TGCGCCAGCTCCAAAAACAACAGGGTGGGCGAAAAACTGTTTTTT.

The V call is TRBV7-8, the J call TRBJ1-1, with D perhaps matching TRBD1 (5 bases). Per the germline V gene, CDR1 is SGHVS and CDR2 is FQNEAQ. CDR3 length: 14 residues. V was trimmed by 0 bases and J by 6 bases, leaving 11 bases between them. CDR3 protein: CASSLAGGRAEAFF. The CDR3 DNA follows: TGTGCCAGCAGCTTAGCGGGGGGTCGGGCTGAAGCTTTCTTT.

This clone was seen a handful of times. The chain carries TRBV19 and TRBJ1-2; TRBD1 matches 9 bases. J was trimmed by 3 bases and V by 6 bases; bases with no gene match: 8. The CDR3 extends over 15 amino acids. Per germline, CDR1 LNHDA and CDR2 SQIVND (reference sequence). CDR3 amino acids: CASSREQGAHYGYTF. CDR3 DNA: TGTGCCAGTAGCCGCGAACAGGGGGCCCACTATGGCTACACCTTC.

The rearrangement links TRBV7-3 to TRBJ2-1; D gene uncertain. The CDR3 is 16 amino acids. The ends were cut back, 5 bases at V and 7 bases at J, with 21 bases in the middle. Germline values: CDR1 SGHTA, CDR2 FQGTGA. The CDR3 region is CASSVTLVSVRNEQFF. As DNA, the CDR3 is TGTGCCAGCAGCGTGACTCTAGTAAGCGTGCGAAATGAGCAGTTCTTC.

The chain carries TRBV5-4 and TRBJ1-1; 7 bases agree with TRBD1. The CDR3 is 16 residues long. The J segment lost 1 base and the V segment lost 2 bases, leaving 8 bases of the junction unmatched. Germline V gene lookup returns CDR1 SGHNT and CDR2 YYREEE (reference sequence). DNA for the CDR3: TGTGCCAGCAGCTTATTATCGGGACAGAAGAACACTGAAGCTTTCTTT. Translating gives CASSLLSGQKNTEAFF.

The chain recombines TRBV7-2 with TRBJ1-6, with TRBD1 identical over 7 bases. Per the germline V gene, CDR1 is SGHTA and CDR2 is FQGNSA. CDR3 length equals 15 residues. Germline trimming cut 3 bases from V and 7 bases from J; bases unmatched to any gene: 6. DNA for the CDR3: TGTGCCAGCAGCTTTAGACAGGGCAAAAATTCACCCCTCCACTTT. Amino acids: CASSFRQGKNSPLHF. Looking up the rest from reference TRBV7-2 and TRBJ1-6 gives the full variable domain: GAGVSQSPSNKVTEKGKDVELRCDPISGHTALYWYRQSLGQGLEFLIYFQGNSAPDKSGLPSDRFSAERTGGSVSTLTIQRTQQEDSAVYLCASSFRQGKNSPLHFGNGTRLTVT.

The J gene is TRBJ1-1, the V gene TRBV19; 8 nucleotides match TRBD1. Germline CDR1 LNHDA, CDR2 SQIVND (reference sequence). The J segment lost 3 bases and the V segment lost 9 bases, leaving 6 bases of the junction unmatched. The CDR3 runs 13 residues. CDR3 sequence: CASYGQGDTEAFF. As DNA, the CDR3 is TGTGCCAGCTATGGACAGGGTGACACTGAAGCTTTCTTT.

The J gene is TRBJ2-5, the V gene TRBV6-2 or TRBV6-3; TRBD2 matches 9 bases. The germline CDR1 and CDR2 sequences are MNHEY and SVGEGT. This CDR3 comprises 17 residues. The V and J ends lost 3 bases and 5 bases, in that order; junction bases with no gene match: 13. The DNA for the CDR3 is TGTGCCAGCAGTTATGACTGGGGAGCGGGGGGAAAGGAGACCCAGTACTTC. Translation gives CASSYDWGAGGKETQYF.

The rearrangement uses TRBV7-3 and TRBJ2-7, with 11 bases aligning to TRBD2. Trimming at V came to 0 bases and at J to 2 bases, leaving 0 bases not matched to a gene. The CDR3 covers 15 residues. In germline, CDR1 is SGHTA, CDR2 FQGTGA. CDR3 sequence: CASSLTSGGAYEQYF. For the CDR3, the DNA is TGTGCCAGCAGCTTAACTAGCGGGGGGGCCTACGAGCAGTACTTC.

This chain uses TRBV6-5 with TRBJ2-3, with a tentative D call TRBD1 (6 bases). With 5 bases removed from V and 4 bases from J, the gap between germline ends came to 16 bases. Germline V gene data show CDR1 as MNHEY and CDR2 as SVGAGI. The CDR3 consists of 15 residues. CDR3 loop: CASSTDRSRADTQYF. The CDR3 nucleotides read TGTGCCAGCAGTACCGACAGGTCGAGGGCAGATACGCAGTATTTT.

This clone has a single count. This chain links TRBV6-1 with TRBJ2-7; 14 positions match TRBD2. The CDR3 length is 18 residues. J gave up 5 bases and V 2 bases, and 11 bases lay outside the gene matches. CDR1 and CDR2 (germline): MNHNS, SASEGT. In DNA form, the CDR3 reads TGTGCCAGCAGTGAAACCCTAGGGACTAGCGGGAGTAGCAACGAGCAGTACTTC. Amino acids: CASSETLGTSGSSNEQYF.

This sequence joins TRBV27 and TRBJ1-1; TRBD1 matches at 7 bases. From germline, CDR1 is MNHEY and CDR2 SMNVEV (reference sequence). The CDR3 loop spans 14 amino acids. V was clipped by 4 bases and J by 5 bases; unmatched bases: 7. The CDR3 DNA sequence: TGTGCCAGCAGTTCATCCTACAGGGGAACTGAAGCTTTCTTT. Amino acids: CASSSSYRGTEAFF.

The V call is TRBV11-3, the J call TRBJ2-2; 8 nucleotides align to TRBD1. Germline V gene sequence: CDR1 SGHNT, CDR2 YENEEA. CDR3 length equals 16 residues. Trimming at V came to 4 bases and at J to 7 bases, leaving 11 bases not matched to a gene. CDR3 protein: CASSSTRQGWNGELFF. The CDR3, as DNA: TGTGCCAGCAGCTCGACACGACAGGGGTGGAACGGGGAGCTGTTTTTT.

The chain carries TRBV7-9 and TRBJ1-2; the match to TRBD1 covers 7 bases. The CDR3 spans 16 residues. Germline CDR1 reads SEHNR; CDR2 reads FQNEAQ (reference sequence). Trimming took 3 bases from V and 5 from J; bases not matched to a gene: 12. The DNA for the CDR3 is TGTGCCAGCAGCTTTGGGGACAGTGCAACTTATTATGGCTACACCTTC. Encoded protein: CASSFGDSATYYGYTF.

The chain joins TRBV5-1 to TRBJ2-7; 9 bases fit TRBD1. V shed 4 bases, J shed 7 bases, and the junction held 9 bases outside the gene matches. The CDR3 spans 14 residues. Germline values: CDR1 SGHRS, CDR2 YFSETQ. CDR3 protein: CASSDRGRGGEQYF. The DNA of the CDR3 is TGCGCCAGCAGCGACAGGGGGAGGGGTGGAGAGCAGTACTTC. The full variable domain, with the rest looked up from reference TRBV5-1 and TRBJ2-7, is KAGVTQTPRYLIKTRGQQVTLSCSPISGHRSVSWYQQTPGQGLQFLFEYFSETQRNKGNFPGRFSGRQFSNSRSEMNVSTLELGDSALYLCASSDRGRGGEQYFGPGTRLTVT.

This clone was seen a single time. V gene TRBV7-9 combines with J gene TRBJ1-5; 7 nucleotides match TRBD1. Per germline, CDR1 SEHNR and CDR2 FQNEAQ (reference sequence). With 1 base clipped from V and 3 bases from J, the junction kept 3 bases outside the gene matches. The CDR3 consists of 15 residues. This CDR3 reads CASSLVGTDNQPQHF. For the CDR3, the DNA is TGTGCCAGCAGCTTAGTAGGGACAGACAATCAGCCCCAGCATTTT. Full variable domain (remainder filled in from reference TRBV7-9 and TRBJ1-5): DTGVSQNPRHKITKRGQNVTFRCDPISEHNRLYWYRQTLGQGPEFLTYFQNEAQLEKSRLLSDRFSAERPKGSFSTLEIQRTEQGDSAMYLCASSLVGTDNQPQHFGDGTRLSIL.

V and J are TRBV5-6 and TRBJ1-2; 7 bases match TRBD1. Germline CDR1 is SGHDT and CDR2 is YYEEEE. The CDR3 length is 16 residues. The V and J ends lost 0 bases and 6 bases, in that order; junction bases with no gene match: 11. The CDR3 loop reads CASSLAGIGGANGYTF. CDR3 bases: TGTGCCAGCAGCTTGGCGGGGATAGGGGGCGCAAATGGCTACACCTTC. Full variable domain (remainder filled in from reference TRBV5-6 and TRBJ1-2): DAGVTQSPTHLIKTRGQQVTLRCSPKSGHDTVSWYQQALGQGPQFIFQYYEEEERQRGNFPDRFSGHQFPNYSSELNVNALLLGDSALYLCASSLAGIGGANGYTFGSGTRLTVV.

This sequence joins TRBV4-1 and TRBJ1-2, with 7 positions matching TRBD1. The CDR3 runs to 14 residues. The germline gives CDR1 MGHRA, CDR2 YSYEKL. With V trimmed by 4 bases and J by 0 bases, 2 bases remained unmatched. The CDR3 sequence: CASSRTGANYGYTF. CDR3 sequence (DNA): TGCGCCAGCAGCCGGACAGGAGCTAACTATGGCTACACCTTC.

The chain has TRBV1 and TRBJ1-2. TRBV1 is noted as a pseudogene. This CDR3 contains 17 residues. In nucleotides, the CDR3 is TGCACCAGCAGCCTTCCTGGGGGGACGTTGAGGGACTATGGCTACACCTTC. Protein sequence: CTSSLPGGTLRDYGYTF.

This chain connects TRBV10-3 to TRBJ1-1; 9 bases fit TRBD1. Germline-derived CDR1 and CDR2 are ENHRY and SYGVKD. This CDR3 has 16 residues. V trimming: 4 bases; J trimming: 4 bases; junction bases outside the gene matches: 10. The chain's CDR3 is CAISGGQGHLSTEAFF. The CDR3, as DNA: TGTGCCATCAGTGGGGGACAGGGACACTTGAGCACTGAAGCTTTCTTT.